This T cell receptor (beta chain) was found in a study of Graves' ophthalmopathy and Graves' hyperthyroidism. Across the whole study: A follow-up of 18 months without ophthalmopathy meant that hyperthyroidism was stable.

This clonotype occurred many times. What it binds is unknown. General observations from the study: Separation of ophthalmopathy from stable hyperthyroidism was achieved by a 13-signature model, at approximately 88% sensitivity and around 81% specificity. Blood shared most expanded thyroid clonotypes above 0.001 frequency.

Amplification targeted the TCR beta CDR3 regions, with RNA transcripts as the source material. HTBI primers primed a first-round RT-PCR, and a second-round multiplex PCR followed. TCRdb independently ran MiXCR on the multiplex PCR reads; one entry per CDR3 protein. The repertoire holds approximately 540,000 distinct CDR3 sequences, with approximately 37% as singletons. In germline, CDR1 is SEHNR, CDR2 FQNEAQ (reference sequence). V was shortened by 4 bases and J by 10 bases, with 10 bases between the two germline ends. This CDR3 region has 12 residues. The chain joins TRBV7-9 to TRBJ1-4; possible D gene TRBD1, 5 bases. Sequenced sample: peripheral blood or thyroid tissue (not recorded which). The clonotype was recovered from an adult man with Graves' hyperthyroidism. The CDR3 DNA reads TGTGCCAGCAGCTCTGGGGGGACAAAACTGTTTTTT. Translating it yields CASSSGGTKLFF.